The 30 T cell receptor beta chains below come from one sample, sequenced in a study of cytomegalovirus exposure and HLA in healthy donors. Vbeta (60) and Jbeta (13) primers were used in the PCR. The protocol was immunoSEQ multiplex PCR, while the TCRdb copy is restricted to in-frame clones and leaves out a portion. The sample gives about 170,000 clones, roughly four fifths of which show up once; just over 2% is in the top ten. The sample comprised PBMCs. These receptors originate from a woman in her twenties or thirties in good health and CMV-seropositive.

The chain couples TRBV30 to TRBJ1-6, with D maybe TRBD1 (6 bases). In germline, CDR1 is GTSNPN, CDR2 SVGIG (reference sequence). The CDR3 has 14 residues. Trimming removed 4 bases from V and 13 bases from J, with 20 bases in between. CDR3 in amino acids: CAWMTAGAVSPLHF. CDR3 nucleotides: TGTGCCTGGATGACGGCAGGGGCCGTTTCGCCCCTCCACTTT.

The rearrangement links TRBV15 to TRBJ1-2; TRBD1 matches 7 bases. Germline CDR1 is LNHNV and CDR2 is YYDKDF (reference sequence). With 8 bases clipped from V and 4 bases from J, the junction kept 4 bases outside the gene matches. There are 12 residues in the CDR3. This CDR3 reads CATGGGGYGYTF. The CDR3 DNA reads TGTGCCACCGGAGGGGGCGGCTATGGCTACACCTTC.

V gene TRBV9 combines with J gene TRBJ2-7, with 9 bases identical to TRBD1. This CDR3 is 14 amino acids long. CDR1 SGDLS and CDR2 YYNGEE come from the germline V gene. V gave up 3 bases and J gave up 3 bases; unmatched junction bases: 4. CDR3 nucleotide sequence: TGTGCCAGCAGCGGCGGGACAGGGTTCTACGAGCAGTACTTC. Translating gives CASSGGTGFYEQYF. The full variable domain, with the rest looked up from reference TRBV9 and TRBJ2-7, is DSGVTQTPKHLITATGQRVTLRCSPRSGDLSVYWYQQSLDQGLQFLIQYYNGEERAKGNILERFSAQQFPDLHSELNLSSLELGDSALYFCASSGGTGFYEQYFGPGTRLTVT.

Only a few counts were recorded for this clone. The V and J genes are TRBV30 and TRBJ2-3; the D is unclear. Germline CDR1 is GTSNPN and CDR2 is SVGIG (reference sequence). With 3 bases removed from V and 2 bases from J, the gap between germline ends came to 15 bases. This CDR3 is built from 15 residues. CDR3 region: CAWSQRKVDTDTQYF. For the CDR3, the DNA is TGTGCCTGGAGCCAGAGGAAAGTGGACACAGATACGCAGTATTTT.

V and J are TRBV5-1 and TRBJ2-1, with 9 bases that match TRBD2. CDR3 length: 16 amino acids. V lost 3 bases to trimming and J lost 2 bases; unmatched junction nucleotides: 6. The germline gives CDR1 SGHRS, CDR2 YFSETQ. In DNA form, the CDR3 reads TGCGCCAGCAGCTCAACGAGCGGGGGGACCTACAATGAGCAGTTCTTC. Amino acids: CASSSTSGGTYNEQFF. Combining the CDR3 with reference TRBV5-1 and TRBJ2-1 gives the whole variable domain KAGVTQTPRYLIKTRGQQVTLSCSPISGHRSVSWYQQTPGQGLQFLFEYFSETQRNKGNFPGRFSGRQFSNSRSEMNVSTLELGDSALYLCASSSTSGGTYNEQFFGPGTRLTVL.

The V gene is TRBV7-6, the J gene TRBJ1-2, with TRBD1 matching 7 bases. Germline V gives CDR1 SGHVS, CDR2 FNYEAQ. The CDR3 spans 13 residues. V shed 3 bases, J shed 3 bases, and the junction held 1 base outside the gene matches. The CDR3 coding sequence is TGTGCCAGCAGCTTCCAGGGGGACTATGGCTACACCTTC. Its protein is CASSFQGDYGYTF.

This sequence joins TRBV28 and TRBJ2-1, with D hard to call. Trimming stripped 5 bases from V and 5 bases from J, with 16 bases between. This CDR3 has 15 amino acids. Germline V gene data show CDR1 as MDHEN and CDR2 as SYDVKM. The CDR3 loop is CASSHNGQRNNEQFF. The CDR3 DNA reads TGTGCCAGCAGTCACAATGGCCAACGTAACAATGAGCAGTTCTTC.

The V call is TRBV9, the J call TRBJ2-2; D is undetermined. CDR1 SGDLS and CDR2 YYNGEE come from the germline V gene. This CDR3 spans 13 amino acids. V lost 2 bases and J lost 8, with 10 bases in between. The DNA of the CDR3 is TGTGCCAGCAGCGTGGTCCAAGCAGGGGAGCTGTTTTTT. It translates to CASSVVQAGELFF.

The J gene is TRBJ1-2, the V gene TRBV6-6, with D perhaps matching TRBD1 (5 bases). The CDR3 has 14 amino acids. V dropped 6 bases and J dropped 8 bases, with 19 bases sitting between them. Per germline, CDR1 MNHNY and CDR2 SVGAGI (reference sequence). CDR3 protein: CASRPETGGGGYTF. The CDR3 DNA reads TGTGCCAGCAGGCCAGAGACGGGGGGTGGGGGCTACACCTTC.

This sequence joins TRBV5-1 and TRBJ1-4; D perhaps matches TRBD1 (6 bases). Germline lookup yields CDR1 SGHRS and CDR2 YFSETQ. This CDR3 region has 14 residues. V was cut by 3 bases and J by 1 base, with 7 bases left in between. DNA for the CDR3: TGCGCCAGCAGCTCACAGGGAACTAATGAAAAACTGTTTTTT. This codes for CASSSQGTNEKLFF.

This rearrangement joins TRBV5-6 to TRBJ2-5; TRBD1 might be the D (5 bases). Trimming removed 4 bases from V and 1 base from J, with 11 bases in between. The germline V gene has CDR1 SGHDT and CDR2 YYEEEE. The CDR3 loop spans 14 amino acids. The CDR3 DNA is TGTGCCAGCAGCCCACGGACATTCCAAGAGACCCAGTACTTC. Translated, it gives CASSPRTFQETQYF. Full variable domain (outside the CDR3, taken from reference TRBV5-6 and TRBJ2-5): DAGVTQSPTHLIKTRGQQVTLRCSPKSGHDTVSWYQQALGQGPQFIFQYYEEEERQRGNFPDRFSGHQFPNYSSELNVNALLLGDSALYLCASSPRTFQETQYFGPGTRLLVL.

Details on this clone: Relative to the germline gene, one junction end is altered; a read error may explain this. Other DNA sequences from this sample encode an identical CDR3 as well. The V call is TRBV6-5, the J call TRBJ1-1; no clear D gene. The CDR3 totals 15 residues. Per germline, CDR1 MNHEY and CDR2 SVGAGI. The CDR3 region is CASSYRNTVNTEAFF. The CDR3 nucleotides are TGTGCCAGCAGTTACCGAAACACAGTGAACACTGAGGCTTTCTTT.

This clone appeared once. V and J are TRBV25-1 and TRBJ1-3; the D is unclear. The CDR3 covers 16 residues. The V gene's germline CDR1 is MGHDK and CDR2 SYGVNS. V dropped 1 base and J dropped 3 bases, with 13 bases sitting between them. The CDR3 reads CASSELLAFGGNTIYF. DNA for the CDR3: TGTGCCAGCAGTGAATTGTTGGCTTTTGGTGGAAACACCATATATTTT.

The J gene is TRBJ1-1, the V gene TRBV7-2; D remains unclear. Germline-derived CDR1 and CDR2 are SGHTA and FQGNSA. The CDR3 extends over 13 amino acids. The V end was cut by 2 bases, the J end by 6 bases, with 10 bases between. CDR3 loop: CASSLWGGAEAFF. Here the CDR3 DNA reads TGTGCCAGCAGCTTATGGGGAGGTGCTGAAGCTTTCTTT.

This chain connects TRBV29-1 to TRBJ1-2; D remains unclear. The germline gives CDR1 SQVTM, CDR2 ANQGSEA. The CDR3 is made up of 14 amino acids. Trimming cost V 1 base and J 4 bases, with 13 bases left between them. CDR3 DNA sequence: TGCAGCGTTGAAGTTGGAGCAGCCCGCTATGGCTACACCTTC. Translation gives CSVEVGAARYGYTF.

J is TRBJ2-5 and V is TRBV5-4; 7 bases map to TRBD2. J lost 4 bases, V lost 2 bases, and 14 bases had no gene match. CDR1 is SGHNT, CDR2 YYREEE, per germline (reference sequence). The CDR3 has 17 amino acids. CDR3 DNA sequence: TGTGCCAGCAGCTTTATCCCGCCTGCGGGAGTGGTAGAGACCCAGTACTTC. It codes for CASSFIPPAGVVETQYF.

The rearrangement uses TRBV19 and TRBJ2-1, with D maybe TRBD1 (5 bases). Trimming took off 6 bases at V and 0 bases at J, with 9 bases between the two ends. Germline CDR1 and CDR2: LNHDA and SQIVND (reference sequence). This CDR3 has 14 amino acids. CDR3 in amino acids: CASSTQGSYNEQFF. The CDR3 DNA reads TGTGCCAGTAGCACCCAGGGCTCCTACAATGAGCAGTTCTTC.

V usage is TRBV29-1 and J usage is TRBJ2-1, with D hard to call. Trimming took off 4 bases at V and 0 bases at J, with 10 bases between the two ends. Germline assignment: CDR1 SQVTM and CDR2 ANQGSEA. The CDR3 has 14 residues. In DNA form, the CDR3 reads TGCAGCGTTGCTGGCAGATCCTCCTACAATGAGCAGTTCTTC. Translated, it gives CSVAGRSSYNEQFF.

The chain uses TRBV29-1 and TRBJ2-5; possible D gene TRBD2, 6 bases. CDR3 length: 13 amino acids. The V gene lost 4 bases and the J gene lost 5 bases, with 14 bases spanning the gap. From germline, CDR1 is SQVTM and CDR2 ANQGSEA. The CDR3 region has the DNA TGCAGCGTTGCGGGACGGGGGACGGAGACCCAGTACTTC. It codes for CSVAGRGTETQYF.

V gene TRBV6-6 combines with J gene TRBJ2-1; 10 positions agree with TRBD2. This CDR3 contains 15 residues. The germline V gene encodes CDR1 MNHNY and CDR2 SVGAGI (reference sequence). V gave up 6 bases and J gave up 3 bases; unmatched junction bases: 5. This chain's CDR3 is CASRLGLAVYNEQFF. For the CDR3, the DNA is TGTGCCAGCAGGCTTGGACTAGCGGTCTACAATGAGCAGTTCTTC.

This clone came up once. This chain connects TRBV6-5 to TRBJ2-7; weak D call: TRBD1 (7 bases). CDR3 length: 15 amino acids. Germline CDR1 MNHEY, CDR2 SVGAGI. Trimming cost V 6 bases and J 0 bases, with 15 bases left between them. This CDR3 is CASRHLRDSSYEQYF. CDR3 sequence (DNA): TGTGCCAGCAGACACCTGCGGGACAGCTCCTACGAGCAGTACTTC.

The J gene is TRBJ2-7, the V gene TRBV19; a possible D gene is TRBD1 (5 bases). V was trimmed by 6 bases and J by 1 base, leaving 13 bases between them. In germline, CDR1 is LNHDA, CDR2 SQIVND (reference sequence). There are 14 residues in the CDR3. CDR3 loop: CASRSQGLSYEQYF. For the CDR3, the DNA is TGTGCCAGTAGGTCGCAGGGTTTGTCCTACGAGCAGTACTTC.

The chain couples TRBV28 to TRBJ1-6; maybe TRBD1 (5 bases). The CDR3 is made up of 15 amino acids. In germline, CDR1 is MDHEN, CDR2 SYDVKM. Trimming cost V 4 bases and J 7 bases, with 14 bases left between them. The CDR3 DNA is TGTGCCAGCAGTTCCCCAGCAGGGAGGAATTCACCCCTCCACTTT. Protein sequence: CASSSPAGRNSPLHF.

J is TRBJ1-5 and V is TRBV27, with D perhaps TRBD1 (6 bases). Trimming stripped 9 bases from V and 3 bases from J, with 15 bases between. Per the germline V gene, CDR1 is MNHEY and CDR2 is SMNVEV (reference sequence). This CDR3 region has 14 residues. The CDR3 is CARYLDRTNQPQHF. The CDR3 bases are TGTGCCAGATACCTAGACAGGACCAATCAGCCCCAGCATTTT.

This sequence joins TRBV4-3 and TRBJ2-2; the match to TRBD2 covers 9 bases. Germline V gene sequence: CDR1 LGHNA, CDR2 YSLEER. There are 17 residues in the CDR3. The junction had 2 bases not matched to a gene; V was cut back by 0 bases and J by 0 bases. This CDR3 is CASSQDVAGANTGELFF. In DNA, the CDR3 is TGCGCCAGCAGCCAAGATGTAGCGGGAGCGAACACCGGGGAGCTGTTTTTT.

This chain links TRBV5-1 with TRBJ1-2; D is ambiguous. Per the germline V gene, CDR1 is SGHRS and CDR2 is YFSETQ. The ends were cut back, 2 bases at V and 2 bases at J, with 7 bases in the middle. The CDR3 sequence is 13 residues long. CDR3 region: CASSFGENYGYTF. CDR3 nucleotides: TGCGCCAGCAGCTTTGGAGAAAACTATGGCTACACCTTC. Filled out from reference TRBV5-1 and TRBJ1-2, the complete variable domain reads KAGVTQTPRYLIKTRGQQVTLSCSPISGHRSVSWYQQTPGQGLQFLFEYFSETQRNKGNFPGRFSGRQFSNSRSEMNVSTLELGDSALYLCASSFGENYGYTFGSGTRLTVV.

The chain uses TRBV5-6 and TRBJ1-2, with 10 bases fitting TRBD1. Germline lookup yields CDR1 SGHDT and CDR2 YYEEEE. J lost 4 bases, V lost 4 bases, and 7 bases had no gene match. The CDR3 is 15 residues long. The DNA of the CDR3 is TGTGCCAGCAGCCTGTGGACAGGGGGTCCCTATGGCTACACCTTC. This encodes CASSLWTGGPYGYTF.

This clone was detected only once. The chain couples TRBV5-1 to TRBJ2-5; 8 nucleotides align to TRBD2. J lost 5 bases, V lost 0 bases, and 6 bases had no gene match. In germline, CDR1 is SGHRS, CDR2 YFSETQ. CDR3 length equals 15 residues. This CDR3 is CASSLGAGEGETQYF. The CDR3 DNA is TGCGCCAGCAGCTTGGGAGCGGGGGAAGGGGAGACCCAGTACTTC.

The CDR3 sequence is CASSGGQGGYTEAFF. CDR3 bases: TGTGCCAGCAGCGGCGGACAGGGCGGGTACACTGAAGCTTTCTTT. This chain uses TRBV6-1 with TRBJ1-1; 8 bases line up with TRBD1. Per the germline V gene, CDR1 is MNHNS and CDR2 is SASEGT. Trimming at V came to 6 bases and at J to 3 bases, leaving 9 bases not matched to a gene. The CDR3 is 15 residues long.

J is TRBJ2-3 and V is TRBV10-3, with a tentative D call TRBD2 (6 bases). V lost 8 bases and J lost 1, with 10 bases in between. This CDR3 region has 13 residues. Germline assignment: CDR1 ENHRY and CDR2 SYGVKD. CDR3 sequence reads: CAIGGQGTDTQYF. CDR3 nucleotides: TGTGCCATCGGAGGGCAAGGCACAGATACGCAGTATTTT.